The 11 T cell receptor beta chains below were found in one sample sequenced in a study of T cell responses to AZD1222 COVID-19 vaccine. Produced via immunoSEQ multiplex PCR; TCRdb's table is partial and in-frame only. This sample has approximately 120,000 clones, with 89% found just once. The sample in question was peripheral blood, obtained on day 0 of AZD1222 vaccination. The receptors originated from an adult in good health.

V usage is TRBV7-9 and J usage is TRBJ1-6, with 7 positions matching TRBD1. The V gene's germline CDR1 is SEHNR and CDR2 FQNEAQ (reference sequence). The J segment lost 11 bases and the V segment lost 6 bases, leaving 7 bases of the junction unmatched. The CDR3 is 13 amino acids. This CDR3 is CASRATGRTPLHF. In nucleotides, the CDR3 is TGTGCCAGCAGGGCGACAGGGAGGACACCCCTCCACTTT.

This CDR3 reads CASSPARTARYEQYF. In DNA, the CDR3 is TGTGCCAGCAGCCCCGCCCGGACAGCGAGATACGAGCAGTACTTC. The J gene is TRBJ2-7, the V gene TRBV3-1 (or the pseudogene TRBV3-2); possible D gene TRBD1, 6 bases. The CDR3 extends over 15 amino acids. CDR1 is LGHDT, CDR2 YNNKEL, per germline (reference sequence). V dropped 4 bases and J dropped 4 bases, with 17 bases sitting between them.

DNA for the CDR3: TGTGCCAGCAGTGAAGGGACAGGGACCTATGGCTACACCTTC. This codes for CASSEGTGTYGYTF. The J gene is TRBJ1-2, the V gene TRBV6-1, with 8 bases that match TRBD1. Germline CDR1 and CDR2: MNHNS and SASEGT. J gave up 4 bases and V 1 base, and 2 bases lay outside the gene matches. The CDR3 is 14 amino acids.

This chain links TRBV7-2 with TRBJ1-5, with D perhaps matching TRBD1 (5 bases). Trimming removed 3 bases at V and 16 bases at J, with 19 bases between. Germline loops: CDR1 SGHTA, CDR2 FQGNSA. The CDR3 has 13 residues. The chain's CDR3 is CASSFIHGHPNHF. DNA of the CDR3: TGTGCCAGCAGCTTTATACACGGACATCCTAATCATTTT.

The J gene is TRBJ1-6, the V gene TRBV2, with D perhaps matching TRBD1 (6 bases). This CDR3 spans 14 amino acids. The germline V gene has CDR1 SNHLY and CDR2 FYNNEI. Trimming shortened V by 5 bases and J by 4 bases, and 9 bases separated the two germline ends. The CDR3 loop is CASSLGGYNSPLHF. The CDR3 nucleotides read TGTGCCAGCAGTCTAGGGGGGTATAATTCACCCCTCCACTTT.

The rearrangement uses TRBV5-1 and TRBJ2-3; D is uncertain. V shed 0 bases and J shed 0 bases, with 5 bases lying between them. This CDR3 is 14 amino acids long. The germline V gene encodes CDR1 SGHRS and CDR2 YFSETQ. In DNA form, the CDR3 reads TGCGCCAGCAGCTTGGAGGAAAGCACAGATACGCAGTATTTT. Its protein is CASSLEESTDTQYF.

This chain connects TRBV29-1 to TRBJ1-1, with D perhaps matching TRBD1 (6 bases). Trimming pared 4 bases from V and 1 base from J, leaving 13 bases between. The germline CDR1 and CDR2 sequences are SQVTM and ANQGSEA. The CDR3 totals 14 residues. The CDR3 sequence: CSVAIRGQNTEAFF. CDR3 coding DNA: TGCAGCGTTGCTATCAGGGGCCAGAACACTGAAGCTTTCTTT.

The CDR3 bases are TGTGCCAGCAACCGGGACAGGGGTGGCTATGGCTACACCTTC. It is translated as CASNRDRGGYGYTF. The chain joins TRBV9 to TRBJ1-2, with 10 bases identical to TRBD1. This CDR3 is built from 14 residues. Germline lookup yields CDR1 SGDLS and CDR2 YYNGEE. V was clipped by 6 bases and J by 4 bases; unmatched bases: 6.

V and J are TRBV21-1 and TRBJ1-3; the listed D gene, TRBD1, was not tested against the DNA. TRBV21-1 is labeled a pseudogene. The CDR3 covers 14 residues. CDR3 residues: CASPKQVLGNTIYF. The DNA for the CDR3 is TGTGCCAGCCCCAAGCAGGTCCTCGGAAACACCATATATTTT.

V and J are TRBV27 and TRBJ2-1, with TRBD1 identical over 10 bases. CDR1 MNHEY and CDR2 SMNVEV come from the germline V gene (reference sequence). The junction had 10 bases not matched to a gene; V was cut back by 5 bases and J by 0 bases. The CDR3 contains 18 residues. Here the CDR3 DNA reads TGTGCCAGCAGTCCAGACAGGGGGCAAAAAGGCTCCTACAATGAGCAGTTCTTC. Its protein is CASSPDRGQKGSYNEQFF.

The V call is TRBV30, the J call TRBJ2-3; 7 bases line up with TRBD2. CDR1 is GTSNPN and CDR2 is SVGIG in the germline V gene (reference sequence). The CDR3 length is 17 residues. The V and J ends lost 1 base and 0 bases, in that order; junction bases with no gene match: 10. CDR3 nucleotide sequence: TGTGCCTGGAGTGACGAGCGGGGCACACCTAGCACAGATACGCAGTATTTT. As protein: CAWSDERGTPSTDTQYF.